Listed below are T cell receptor beta chains from one sample, sequenced in a study of Ad26.COV2.S vaccination and SARS-CoV-2 variants. Sequencing was performed with immunoSEQ multiplex PCR; in TCRdb, only in-frame clones are kept and a portion is missing. The data show approximately 250,000 clones, around 88% seen once. The sample was peripheral blood, taken in a trial of Ad26.COV2.S vaccine versus placebo. Source of these receptors: a person aged 18 to 65 who received the Ad26.COV2.S COVID-19 vaccine or a placebo. CDR3s include the opening cysteine and the closing phenylalanine or tryptophan. A D gene is named only where the DNA matches it firmly. For some rows the clone size is stated as once, few or many, or as a class when expanded; others skip it.

J	D	size	V	CDR3	DNA
TRBJ1-2	NA	NA	TRBV3-1/TRBV3-2	CASSQDEGRRNYGYTF	TGTGCCAGCAGCCAAGATGAGGGTCGACGTAACTATGGCTACACCTTC
TRBJ1-3	TRBD1	once	TRBV6-5	CASKRDRSSGNTIYF	TGTGCCAGCAAAAGGGACAGGAGCTCTGGAAACACCATATATTTT
TRBJ2-5	TRBD2	NA	TRBV4-2	CASSQGMTSGRGGFQETQYF	TGTGCCAGCAGCCAAGGGATGACTAGCGGGAGAGGGGGGTTCCAAGAGACCCAGTACTTC
TRBJ1-5	TRBD1	NA	TRBV4-2	CASSQAGGVRNQPQHF	TGTGCCAGCAGCCAAGCAGGGGGCGTTAGGAATCAGCCCCAGCATTTT
TRBJ2-1	NA	NA	TRBV11-1	CASSLSQTSNEQFF	TGTGCCAGCAGCTTGAGCCAGACCAGCAATGAGCAGTTCTTC
TRBJ1-2	NA	NA	TRBV6-6	CASSPTGDYGYTF	TGTGCCAGCAGCCCGACAGGCGATTATGGCTACACCTTC
TRBJ2-1	NA	NA	TRBV19	CASSIAKRENEQFF	TGTGCCAGTAGTATAGCGAAAAGGGAAAATGAGCAGTTCTTC
TRBJ1-5	TRBD1	few	TRBV19	CASSPQSGTGHQPQHF	TGTGCCAGTAGTCCCCAATCCGGGACAGGGCACCAGCCCCAGCATTTT
TRBJ1-5	NA	NA	TRBV2	CASSTDGGNQPQHF	TGTGCCAGCAGTACCGATGGGGGCAATCAGCCCCAGCATTTT
TRBJ2-6	NA	NA	TRBV13	CASSLTGANVLTF	TGTGCCAGCAGCTTAACTGGGGCCAACGTCCTGACTTTC
TRBJ2-3	TRBD2	NA	TRBV7-2	CASSSPSGSTDTQYF	TGTGCCAGCAGCTCCCCTAGCGGAAGCACAGATACGCAGTATTTT
TRBJ2-3	TRBD2	NA	TRBV7-8	CASSLSSGMGTDTQYF	TGTGCCAGCAGCCTATCTAGCGGGATGGGTACAGATACGCAGTATTTT
TRBJ1-2	NA	NA	TRBV3-1/TRBV3-2	CASSQADRNYGYTF	TGTGCCAGCAGCCAAGCCGACAGGAACTATGGCTACACCTTC
TRBJ2-1	TRBD2	once	TRBV7-2	CASSFGIAGGRNEQFF	TGTGCCAGCAGCTTCGGGATAGCGGGGGGGCGCAATGAGCAGTTCTTC
TRBJ1-3	TRBD1	NA	TRBV6-4	CASSDSHPTGGPIQSGNTIYF	TGTGCCAGCAGTGACTCACATCCGACAGGGGGGCCTATACAATCTGGAAACACCATATATTTT
TRBJ1-1	TRBD1	NA	TRBV6-5	CASSSRDRGRTEAFF	TGTGCCAGCAGCTCTAGGGACAGGGGCCGCACTGAAGCTTTCTTT
TRBJ2-1	TRBD1	once	TRBV9	CASSVFDGQGVEQFF	TGTGCCAGCAGCGTGTTCGATGGACAGGGCGTTGAGCAGTTCTTC
TRBJ1-4	NA	NA	TRBV7-2	CASSLGRRGQEKLFF	TGTGCCAGCAGCTTAGGGCGCAGGGGCCAGGAAAAACTGTTTTTT